This record covers a single T cell receptor (beta chain). Its antigen is not identified. These data originate in a study of cytomegalovirus exposure and HLA in healthy donors. V dropped 4 bases and J dropped 3; count of bases not matched to a gene: 1. Germline V gene data show CDR1 as SGHTA and CDR2 as FQGNSA. The CDR3 is 13 residues long. The PCR ran on 60 Vbeta and 13 Jbeta primers. Sequencing used immunoSEQ multiplex PCR; TCRdb keeps in-frame clones, though not all of them. Of about 90,000 clones listed, less than 80% are singletons. Study findings and constraints: A link between a missense DCLRE1C variant and TCR beta V- and J-gene trimming emerged from a later analysis.

Sequencing input: PBMCs. This clonotype originated in a man younger than 45 in good health and CMV-seronegative. J is TRBJ2-5 and V is TRBV7-2, with 8 nucleotides matching TRBD2. CDR3 loop: CASSSGLEETQYF. The CDR3 region has the DNA TGTGCCAGCAGCTCGGGACTAGAAGAGACCCAGTACTTC.